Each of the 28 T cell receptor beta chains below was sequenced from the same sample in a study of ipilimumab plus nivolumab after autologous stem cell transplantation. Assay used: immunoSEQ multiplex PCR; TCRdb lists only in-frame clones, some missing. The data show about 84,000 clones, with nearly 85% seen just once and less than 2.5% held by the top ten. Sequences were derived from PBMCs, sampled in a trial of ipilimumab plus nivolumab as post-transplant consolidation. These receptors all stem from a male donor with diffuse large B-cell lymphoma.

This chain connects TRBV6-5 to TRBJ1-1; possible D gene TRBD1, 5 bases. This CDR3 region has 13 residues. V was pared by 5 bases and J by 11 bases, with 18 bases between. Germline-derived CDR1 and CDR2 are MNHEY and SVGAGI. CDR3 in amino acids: CASSIRDSTVAFF. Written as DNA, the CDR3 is TGTGCCAGCAGTATCCGGGACTCTACAGTTGCTTTCTTT.

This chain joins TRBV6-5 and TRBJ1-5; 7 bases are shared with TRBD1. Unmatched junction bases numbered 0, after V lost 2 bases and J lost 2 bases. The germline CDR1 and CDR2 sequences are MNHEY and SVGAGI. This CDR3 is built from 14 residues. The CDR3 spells CASSYGQGNQPQHF. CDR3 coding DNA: TGTGCCAGCAGTTACGGACAGGGCAATCAGCCCCAGCATTTT.

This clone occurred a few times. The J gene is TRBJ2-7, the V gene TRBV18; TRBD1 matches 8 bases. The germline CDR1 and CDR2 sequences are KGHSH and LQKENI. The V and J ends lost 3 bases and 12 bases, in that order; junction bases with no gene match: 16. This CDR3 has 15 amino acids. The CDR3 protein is CASSPGQGFYVDPYF. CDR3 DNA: TGTGCCAGCTCACCCGGACAGGGCTTCTACGTGGATCCGTACTTC.

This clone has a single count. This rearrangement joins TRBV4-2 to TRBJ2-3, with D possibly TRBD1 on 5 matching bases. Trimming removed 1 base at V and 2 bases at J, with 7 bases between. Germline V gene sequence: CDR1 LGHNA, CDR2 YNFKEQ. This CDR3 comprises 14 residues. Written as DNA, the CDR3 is TGTGCCAGCAGCCAAGGGGGCCTCACAGATACGCAGTATTTT. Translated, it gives CASSQGGLTDTQYF.

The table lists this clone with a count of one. CDR3 sequence reads: CASSYEVWGNEQFF. Written as DNA, the CDR3 is TGTGCCAGCAGTTATGAAGTCTGGGGAAATGAGCAGTTCTTC. The chain has TRBV6-5 and TRBJ2-1; D call uncertain. V was trimmed by 3 bases and J by 7 bases, leaving 13 bases between them. The CDR3 is 14 residues long. The germline gives CDR1 MNHEY, CDR2 SVGAGI.

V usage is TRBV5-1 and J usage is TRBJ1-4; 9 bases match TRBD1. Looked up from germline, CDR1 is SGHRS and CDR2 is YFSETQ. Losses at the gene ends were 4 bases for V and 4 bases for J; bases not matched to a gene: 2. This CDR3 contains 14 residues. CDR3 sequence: CASSLDRGNEKLFF. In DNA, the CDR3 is TGCGCCAGCAGCCTGGACAGGGGTAATGAAAAACTGTTTTTT. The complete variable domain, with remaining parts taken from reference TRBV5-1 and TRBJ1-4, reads KAGVTQTPRYLIKTRGQQVTLSCSPISGHRSVSWYQQTPGQGLQFLFEYFSETQRNKGNFPGRFSGRQFSNSRSEMNVSTLELGDSALYLCASSLDRGNEKLFFGSGTQLSVL.

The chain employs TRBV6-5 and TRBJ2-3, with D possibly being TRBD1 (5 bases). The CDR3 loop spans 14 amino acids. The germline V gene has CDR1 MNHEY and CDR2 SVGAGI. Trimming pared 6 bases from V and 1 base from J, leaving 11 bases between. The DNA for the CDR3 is TGTGCCAGCAGCCGCGACAGTGGCACAGATACGCAGTATTTT. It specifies CASSRDSGTDTQYF.

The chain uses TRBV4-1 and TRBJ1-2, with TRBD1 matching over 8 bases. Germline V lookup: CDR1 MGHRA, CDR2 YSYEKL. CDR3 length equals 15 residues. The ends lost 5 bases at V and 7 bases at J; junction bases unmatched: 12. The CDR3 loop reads CASSVGSGGLPGYTF. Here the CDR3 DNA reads TGCGCCAGCAGCGTCGGTTCAGGGGGCCTCCCTGGCTACACCTTC.

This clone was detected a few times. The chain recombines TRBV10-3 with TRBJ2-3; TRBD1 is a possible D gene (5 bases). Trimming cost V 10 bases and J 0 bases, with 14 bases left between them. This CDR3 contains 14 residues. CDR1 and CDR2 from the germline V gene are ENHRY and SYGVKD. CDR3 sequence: CANKGAFSTDTQYF. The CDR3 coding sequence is TGTGCCAACAAAGGGGCCTTTAGCACAGATACGCAGTATTTT.

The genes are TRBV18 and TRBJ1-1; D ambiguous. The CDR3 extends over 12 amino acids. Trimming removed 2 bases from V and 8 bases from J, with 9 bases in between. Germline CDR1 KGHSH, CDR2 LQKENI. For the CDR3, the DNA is TGTGCCAGCTCACCAATCGGGCAGGAAGCTTTCTTT. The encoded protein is CASSPIGQEAFF.

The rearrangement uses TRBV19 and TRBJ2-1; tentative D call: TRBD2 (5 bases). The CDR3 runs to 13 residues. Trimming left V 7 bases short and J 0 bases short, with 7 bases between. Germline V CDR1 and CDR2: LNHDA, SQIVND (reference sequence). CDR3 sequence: CASNEGSYNEQFF. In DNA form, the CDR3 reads TGTGCCAGTAACGAGGGCTCCTACAATGAGCAGTTCTTC.

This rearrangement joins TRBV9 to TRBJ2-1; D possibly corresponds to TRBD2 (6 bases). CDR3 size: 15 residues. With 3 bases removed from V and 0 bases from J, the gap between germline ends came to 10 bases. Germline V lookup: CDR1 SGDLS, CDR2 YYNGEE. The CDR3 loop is CASSGRGSSYNEQFF. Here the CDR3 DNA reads TGTGCCAGCAGCGGGAGGGGAAGCTCCTACAATGAGCAGTTCTTC.

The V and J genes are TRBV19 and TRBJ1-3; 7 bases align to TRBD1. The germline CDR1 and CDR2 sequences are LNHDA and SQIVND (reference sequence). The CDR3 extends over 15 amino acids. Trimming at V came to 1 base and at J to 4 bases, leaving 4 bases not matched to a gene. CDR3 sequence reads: CASSIVTGVGNTIYF. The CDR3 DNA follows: TGTGCCAGTAGTATAGTAACAGGGGTAGGAAACACCATATATTTT.

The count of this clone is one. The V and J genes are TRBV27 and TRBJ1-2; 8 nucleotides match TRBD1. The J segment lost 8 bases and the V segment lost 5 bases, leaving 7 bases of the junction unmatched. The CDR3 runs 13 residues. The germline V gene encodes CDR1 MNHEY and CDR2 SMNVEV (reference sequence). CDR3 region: CASSRQGTGGYTF. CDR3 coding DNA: TGTGCCAGCAGTCGACAGGGGACCGGCGGCTACACCTTC.

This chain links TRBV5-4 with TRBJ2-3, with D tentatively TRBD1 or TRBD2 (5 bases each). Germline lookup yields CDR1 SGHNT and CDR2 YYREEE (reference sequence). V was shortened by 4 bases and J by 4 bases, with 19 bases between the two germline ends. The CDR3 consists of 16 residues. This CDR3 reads CASSTGALSGADTQYF. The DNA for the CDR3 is TGTGCCAGCAGCACCGGGGCCTTAAGCGGCGCAGATACGCAGTATTTT.

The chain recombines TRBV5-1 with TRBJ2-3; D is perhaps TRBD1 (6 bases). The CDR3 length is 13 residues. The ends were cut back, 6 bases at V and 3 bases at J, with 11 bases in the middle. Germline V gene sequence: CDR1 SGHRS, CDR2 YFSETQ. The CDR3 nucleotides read TGCGCCAGCAAGGTGGGGACAACAGATACGCAGTATTTT. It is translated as CASKVGTTDTQYF.

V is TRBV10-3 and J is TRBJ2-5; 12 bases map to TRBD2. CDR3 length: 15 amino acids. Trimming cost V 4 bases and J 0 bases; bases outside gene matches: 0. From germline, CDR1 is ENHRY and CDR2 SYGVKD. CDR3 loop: CAISASGGDQETQYF. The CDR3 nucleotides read TGTGCCATCAGTGCTAGCGGGGGGGACCAAGAGACCCAGTACTTC.

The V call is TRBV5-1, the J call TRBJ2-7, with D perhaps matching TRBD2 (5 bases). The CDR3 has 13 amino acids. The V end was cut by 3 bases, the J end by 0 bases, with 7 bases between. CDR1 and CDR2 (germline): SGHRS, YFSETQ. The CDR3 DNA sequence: TGCGCCAGCAGCTATGGACTCTCCTACGAGCAGTACTTC. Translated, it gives CASSYGLSYEQYF. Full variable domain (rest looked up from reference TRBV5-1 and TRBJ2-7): KAGVTQTPRYLIKTRGQQVTLSCSPISGHRSVSWYQQTPGQGLQFLFEYFSETQRNKGNFPGRFSGRQFSNSRSEMNVSTLELGDSALYLCASSYGLSYEQYFGPGTRLTVT.

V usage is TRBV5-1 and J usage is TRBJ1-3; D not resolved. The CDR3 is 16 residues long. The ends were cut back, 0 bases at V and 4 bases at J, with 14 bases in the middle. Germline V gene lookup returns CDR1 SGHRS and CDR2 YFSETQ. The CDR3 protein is CASSLDGGRSGNTIYF. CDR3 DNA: TGCGCCAGCAGCTTGGATGGAGGACGGTCAGGAAACACCATATATTTT.

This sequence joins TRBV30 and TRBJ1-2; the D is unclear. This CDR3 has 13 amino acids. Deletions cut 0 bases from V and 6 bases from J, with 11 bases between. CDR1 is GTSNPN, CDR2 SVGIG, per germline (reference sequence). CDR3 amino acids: CAWSVSTWDGYTF. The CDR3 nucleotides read TGTGCCTGGAGTGTATCGACGTGGGATGGCTACACCTTC.

Here the CDR3 reads CASSPGASKRELFF. The DNA for the CDR3 is TGTGCCAGCAGCCCGGGAGCCTCAAAAAGGGAGCTGTTTTTT. J is TRBJ2-2 and V is TRBV6-5; D might be TRBD2 (6 bases). The ends were cut back, 6 bases at V and 9 bases at J, with 17 bases in the middle. CDR1 MNHEY and CDR2 SVGAGI come from the germline V gene. This CDR3 comprises 14 residues.

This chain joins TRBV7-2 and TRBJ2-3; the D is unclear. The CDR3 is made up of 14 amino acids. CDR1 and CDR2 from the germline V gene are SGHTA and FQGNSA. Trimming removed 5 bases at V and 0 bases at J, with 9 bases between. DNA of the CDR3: TGTGCCAGCAGCCCCTCAGCTAGCACAGATACGCAGTATTTT. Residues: CASSPSASTDTQYF.

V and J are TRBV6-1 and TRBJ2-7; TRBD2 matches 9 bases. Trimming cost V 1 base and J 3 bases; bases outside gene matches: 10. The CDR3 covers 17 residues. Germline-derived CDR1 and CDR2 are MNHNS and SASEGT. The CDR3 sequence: CASSEEDWTSENYEQYF. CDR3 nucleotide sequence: TGTGCCAGCAGTGAAGAGGATTGGACTAGCGAGAACTACGAGCAGTACTTC.

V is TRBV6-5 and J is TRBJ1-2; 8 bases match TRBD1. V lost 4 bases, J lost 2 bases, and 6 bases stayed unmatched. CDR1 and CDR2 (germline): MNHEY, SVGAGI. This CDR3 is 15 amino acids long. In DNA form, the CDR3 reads TGTGCCAGCAGTTCCCTTCGACAGGGGAACTATGGCTACACCTTC. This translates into CASSSLRQGNYGYTF.

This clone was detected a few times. The CDR3 DNA reads TGTGCCAGCAGCTCGCTGAACACAGATACGCAGTATTTT. Amino acids: CASSSLNTDTQYF. The V gene is TRBV11-2, the J gene TRBJ2-3; D ambiguous. V was clipped by 4 bases and J by 2 bases, with 7 bases between them. Germline V gene lookup returns CDR1 SGHAT and CDR2 FQNNGV. The CDR3 has 13 amino acids.

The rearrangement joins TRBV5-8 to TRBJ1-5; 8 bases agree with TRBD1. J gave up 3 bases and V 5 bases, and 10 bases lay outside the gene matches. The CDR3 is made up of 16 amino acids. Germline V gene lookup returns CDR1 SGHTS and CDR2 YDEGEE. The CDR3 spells CASSSVAGGPNQPQHF. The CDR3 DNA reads TGTGCCAGCAGTTCGGTCGCAGGGGGCCCCAATCAGCCCCAGCATTTT.

CDR3 residues: CASTRAGSNQPQHF. The CDR3 region has the DNA TGTGCCAGCACCCGAGCAGGTAGCAATCAGCCCCAGCATTTT. The chain has TRBV27 and TRBJ1-5; no clear D gene. Per germline, CDR1 MNHEY and CDR2 SMNVEV (reference sequence). With 7 bases removed from V and 0 bases from J, the gap between germline ends came to 10 bases. This CDR3 spans 14 amino acids.

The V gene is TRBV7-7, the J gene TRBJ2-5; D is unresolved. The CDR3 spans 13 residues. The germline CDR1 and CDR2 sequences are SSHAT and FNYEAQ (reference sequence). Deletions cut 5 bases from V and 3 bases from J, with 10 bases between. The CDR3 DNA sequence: TGTGCCAGCAGCCCGGCCCCGGAAGAGACCCAGTACTTC. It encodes CASSPAPEETQYF.